The present T cell receptor beta chain was sequenced within a study of PD-1 blockade in classical Hodgkin lymphoma (dated by TCRdb to 2018 to 2021). A note on the overall study: Nivolumab dosing was 3 mg/kg intravenously every 2 weeks, continuing until either disease progression or unacceptable toxicity. The study used TCR beta sequencing and CyTOF to define a peripheral blood immune signature of response to PD-1 blockade in classical Hodgkin lymphoma. The investigation overall reported the following: The study covered only a single clinical trial cohort, and the causes of the repertoire differences, possibly disease activity or prior therapy, were still not defined. Lower diversity was observed in patients in whom nivolumab was started less than 1 year after ASCT, and these patients were excluded from later analyses so that confounding by immune reconstitution would be avoided. Baseline TCR diversity was reported as lower in newly diagnosed patients than in healthy donors, and lower still in relapsed/refractory patients. A significant rise by C4D1 was seen in CD4+ but not CD8+ TCR diversity (p=0.0027 vs p=0.16), with the rise being most apparent in complete responders (p=0.02). Trial patients achieving complete response had baseline diversity similar to newly diagnosed patients, whereas partial responders and progressors had significantly lower diversity.

Concerning this clone itself: Its antigen has not been determined. One base away there is no much larger clone; base qualities are not given.

The time point label for this specimen denotes: cycle 4 day 1 (C4D1), after 5 to 7 weeks of nivolumab. All trial patients had relapsed after autologous stem cell transplantation, with cohorts A, B and C differing in prior brentuximab vedotin exposure. The trial cohort was composed of roughly 60 patients with relapsed/refractory classical Hodgkin lymphoma, for whom complete response, partial response or progressive disease was recorded as best overall response. Trial patients were treated with single-agent nivolumab in the multi-cohort phase II CheckMate 205 trial. An independent review committee assessed best overall response by applying the 2007 International Working Group response criteria. Trial PBMCs were collected immediately before nivolumab initiation (C1D1) and during therapy at cycle 2 day 1 and cycle 4 day 1. Peripheral blood was collected in 8 mL Vacutainer Cell Preparation Tubes, from which PBMCs were isolated by centrifugation and then cryopreserved.

Between the V and J ends, shortened by 0 bases and 6 bases respectively, the junction contains 16 bases. CDR1 and CDR2, looked up from the germline V gene, are MRHNA and SNTAGT. The CDR3 contains 16 residues, cysteine and phenylalanine counted. Only the CDR3 DNA is retained, 48 bases long and in frame from the first base. The Qiagen DNeasy kit was used to extract genomic DNA both from unsorted PBMCs and from the negatively selected CD4+ and CD8+ fractions. TCR beta CDR3 regions were amplified by immunoSEQ multiplex PCR using primers annealing to V and J segments. A synthetic immune receptor repertoire was used to minimize amplification bias, and remaining bias was computationally removed after sequencing. In the paper's pipeline: Custom Python scripts were used to quantify repertoire diversity as the Shannon entropy index. Unsorted, CD4+ and CD8+ repertoires were examined separately, except in combined analyses, for which CD4+ and CD8+ sequences were merged in silico. Clonal expansion was defined as a frequency increase of at least 2-fold after treatment compared with C1D1, and clones undetected at baseline were assigned a pseudocount of 0.5. Clones with 0 or 1 copy at C1D1 were classified as singleton clones, and clones with 2 or more copies were classified as non-singleton clones. Clones expanded in unsorted samples were assigned a CD4+, CD8+ or unknown annotation through matching of protein sequences in sorted samples from the same patient. Wilcoxon tests on paired samples were used to test diversity changes from C1D1 to C4D1. This is the immuneACCESS table as TCRdb keeps it, with only in-frame sequences that have V and J called. A part of the clones is gone; compared with another copy, unresolved V genes explain less than half, and the rest is unexplained. V and J calls and clone size come straight from that table; D and trimming were deduced from the DNA. The sample table lists roughly 50,000 clones, 90% of them with a count of one. The ten largest make up about 15% of the sample.

This clonotype was sampled from a human donor with classical Hodgkin lymphoma. The chain couples TRBV6-4 to TRBJ2-3, and TRBD2 may be the D gene, going by 5 matching bases. The sequencing used peripheral blood mononuclear cells (PBMCs), collected before the fourth cycle of nivolumab. The nucleotide sequence is given as TGTGCCAGCAGTGACTCGAGTGGGTCTAGCAGGGATACGCAGTATTTT. This encodes CASSDSSGSSRDTQYF.